This T cell receptor beta chain was captured by sequencing in a study of early T cells in non-severe SARS-CoV-2 infection. Whole-study results and caveats: Missing private and CD4 specificities, VDJdb matching favored anti-spike CD8 responses.

Germline CDR1 reads MNHEY; CDR2 reads SMNVEV (reference sequence). The CDR3 runs 16 residues. Trimming cost V 7 bases and J 5 bases; bases outside gene matches: 12. Unique molecular identifiers were attached to individual cDNA molecules. TCRdb redid the calling of the 5' RACE reads with MiXCR, one entry per CDR3 protein. This sample has approximately 70,000 distinct CDR3 sequences, with less than 15% found just once. This clonotype was picked up a small number of times. Its cognate antigen is unknown. V usage is TRBV27 and J usage is TRBJ2-3; 10 bases map to TRBD2. Sequencing used whole blood. This receptor was obtained from an adult who was a healthcare worker with PCR-confirmed SARS-CoV-2 infection or an uninfected control (not recorded which). CDR3 sequence: CASTKTSGKYGDTQYF. The CDR3 nucleotides are TGTGCCAGCACTAAAACTAGCGGGAAGTATGGAGATACGCAGTATTTT.